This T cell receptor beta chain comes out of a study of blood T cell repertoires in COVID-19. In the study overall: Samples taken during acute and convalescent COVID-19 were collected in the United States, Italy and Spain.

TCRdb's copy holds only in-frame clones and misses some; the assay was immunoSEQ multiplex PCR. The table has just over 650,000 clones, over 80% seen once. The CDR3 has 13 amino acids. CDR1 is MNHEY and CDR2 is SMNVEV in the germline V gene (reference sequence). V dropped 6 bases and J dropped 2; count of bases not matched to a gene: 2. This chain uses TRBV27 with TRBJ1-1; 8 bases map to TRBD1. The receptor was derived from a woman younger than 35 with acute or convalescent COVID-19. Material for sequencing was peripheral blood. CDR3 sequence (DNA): TGTGCCAGCAGGCAGGGGGCCAACACTGAAGCTTTCTTT. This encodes CASRQGANTEAFF.